The clone carrying this T cell receptor (beta chain) was seen a few times. The data originate from a study of blood T cell repertoires in COVID-19. Study as a whole: Italy, Spain and the United States were the sources of the convalescent and acute COVID-19 samples. PBMCs, B-cell-depleted T cells, or T cells provided the cDNA or gDNA that made up the material.

V lost 1 base and J lost 7, with 13 bases in between. Germline CDR1 and CDR2: SGHAT and FQNNGV. The CDR3 has 15 residues. Per the original data handling: Estimates of nucleated cell counts were drawn from the amplification of reference gene primers. Data came from immunoSEQ multiplex PCR; TCRdb stores just in-frame clones and leaves some out. The V and J calls and the clone size are those of that table, but D and trimming were determined from the DNA. This sample has around 230,000 clones, with roughly 83% found just once. The specimen was peripheral blood. The clonotype originates from a woman aged 65 to 85 with active or convalescent COVID-19. The chain has TRBV11-2 and TRBJ2-2; D not resolved. CDR3 loop: CASSLGLLVDGELFF. The CDR3 region has the DNA TGTGCCAGCAGCTTAGGACTTCTGGTCGACGGGGAGCTGTTTTTT.